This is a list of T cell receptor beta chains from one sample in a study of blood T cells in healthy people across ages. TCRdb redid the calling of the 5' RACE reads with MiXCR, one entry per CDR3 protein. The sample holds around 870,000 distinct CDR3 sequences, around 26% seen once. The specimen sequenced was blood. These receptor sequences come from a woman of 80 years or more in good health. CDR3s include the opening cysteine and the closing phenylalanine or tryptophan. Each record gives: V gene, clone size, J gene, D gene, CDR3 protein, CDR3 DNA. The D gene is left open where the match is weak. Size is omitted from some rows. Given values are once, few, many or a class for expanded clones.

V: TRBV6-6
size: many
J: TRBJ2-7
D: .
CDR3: CASSGGAGLSYEQYF
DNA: TGTGCCAGCAGTGGCGGAGCGGGCCTCTCCTACGAGCAGTACTTC

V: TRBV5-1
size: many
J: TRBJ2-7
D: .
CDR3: CASSLGPLSYEQYF
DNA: TGCGCCAGCAGCTTGGGACCTCTATCCTACGAGCAGTACTTC

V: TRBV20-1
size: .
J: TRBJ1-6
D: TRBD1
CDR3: CSARRGQGRTPLHF
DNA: TGCAGTGCTAGACGCGGACAGGGCCGGACGCCCCTCCACTTT

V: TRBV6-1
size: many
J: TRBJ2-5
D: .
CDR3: CASTEAWGYETQYF
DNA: TGTGCCAGCACCGAAGCATGGGGTTACGAGACCCAGTACTTC

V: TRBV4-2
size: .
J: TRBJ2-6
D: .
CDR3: CASSQEEDSGANVLTF
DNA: TGTGCCAGCAGCCAAGAAGAGGATTCTGGGGCCAACGTCCTGACTTTC

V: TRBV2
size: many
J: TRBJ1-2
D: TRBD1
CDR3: CASSRFGQGTYGYTF
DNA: TGTGCCAGCAGTCGTTTCGGACAGGGGACCTATGGCTACACCTTC

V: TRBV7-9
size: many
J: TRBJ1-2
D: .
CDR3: CASSFRQRPNYGYTF
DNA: TGTGCCAGCAGCTTTAGACAGCGGCCTAACTATGGCTACACCTTC

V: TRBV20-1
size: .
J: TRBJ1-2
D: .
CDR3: CSASPQDGYYGYTF
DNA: TGCAGTGCTAGCCCCCAGGACGGCTACTATGGCTACACCTTC

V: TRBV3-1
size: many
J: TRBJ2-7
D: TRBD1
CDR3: CASSQDGTVAREQYF
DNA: TGTGCCAGCAGCCAAGACGGGACAGTGGCTCGGGAGCAGTACTTC

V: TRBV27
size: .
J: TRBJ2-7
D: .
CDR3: CASSPGRRTYKQYF
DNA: TGTGCCAGCAGTCCGGGACGGAGGACCTACAAGCAGTACTTC

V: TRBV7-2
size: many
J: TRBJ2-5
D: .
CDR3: CASSLAGSIGGETQYF
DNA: TGTGCCAGCAGCTTAGCGGGCAGTATTGGGGGTGAGACCCAGTACTTC

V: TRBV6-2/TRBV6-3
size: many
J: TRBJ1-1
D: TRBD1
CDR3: CASRRPQGANTEAFF
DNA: TGTGCCAGCAGGAGACCCCAGGGGGCCAACACTGAAGCTTTCTTT

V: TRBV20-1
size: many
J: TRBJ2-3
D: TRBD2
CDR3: CSPRAGGSTDTQYF
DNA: TGCAGTCCGAGAGCGGGGGGGTCCACAGATACGCAGTATTTT

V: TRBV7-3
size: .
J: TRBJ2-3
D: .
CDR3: CASSSRTDLSSTDTQYF
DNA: TGTGCCAGCAGCTCTCGGACAGATTTGAGTAGCACAGATACGCAGTATTTT

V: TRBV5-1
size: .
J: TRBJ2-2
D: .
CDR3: CASSFSITGELFF
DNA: TGCGCCAGCAGCTTTAGCATCACCGGGGAGCTGTTTTTT

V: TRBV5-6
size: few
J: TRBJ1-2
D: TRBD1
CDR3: CASSHGQDYGYTF
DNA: TGTGCCAGCAGCCATGGACAGGACTATGGCTACACCTTC

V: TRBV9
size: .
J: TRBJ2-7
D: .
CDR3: CASSPGTVRREQYF
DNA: TGTGCCAGCAGCCCCGGGACCGTGAGGAGAGAGCAGTACTTC

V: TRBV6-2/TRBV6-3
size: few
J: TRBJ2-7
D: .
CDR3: CASSYRAESYEQYF
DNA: TGTGCCAGCAGTTACAGGGCAGAATCCTACGAGCAGTACTTC

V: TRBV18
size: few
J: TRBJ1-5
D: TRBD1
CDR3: CGSSPGTANQPQHF
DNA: TGTGGCAGCTCACCAGGGACAGCAAATCAGCCCCAGCATTTT

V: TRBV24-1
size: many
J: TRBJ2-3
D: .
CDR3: CATSVSATDTQYF
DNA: TGTGCCACCTCGGTATCGGCGACAGATACGCAGTATTTT

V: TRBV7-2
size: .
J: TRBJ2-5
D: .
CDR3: CASSFGMVREQYF
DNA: TGTGCCAGCAGCTTCGGTATGGTGAGAGAGCAGTACTTC

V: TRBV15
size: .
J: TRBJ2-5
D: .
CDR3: CATSRDGEGRGKETQYF
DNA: TGTGCCACCAGCAGAGATGGAGAGGGGAGGGGGAAAGAGACCCAGTACTTC

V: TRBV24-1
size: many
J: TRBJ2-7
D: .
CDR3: CATSAAGLPYEQYF
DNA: TGTGCCACCAGTGCGGCGGGGCTGCCCTACGAGCAGTACTTC

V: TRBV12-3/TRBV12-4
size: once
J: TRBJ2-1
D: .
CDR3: CASINGRGWDNEQFF
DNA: TGTGCCAGCATTAACGGAAGGGGATGGGACAATGAGCAGTTCTTC

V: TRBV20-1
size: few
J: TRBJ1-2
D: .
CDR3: CSATGGWDYGYTF
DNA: TGCAGTGCTACTGGGGGGTGGGACTATGGCTACACCTTC

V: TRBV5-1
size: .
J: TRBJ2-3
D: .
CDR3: CASSLGAPGADTQYF
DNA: TGCGCCAGCAGCTTGGGGGCACCGGGGGCAGATACGCAGTATTTT

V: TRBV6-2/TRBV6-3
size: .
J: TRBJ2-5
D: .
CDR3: CASKAWGRNYNEQYF
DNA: TGTGCCAGCAAAGCATGGGGACGGAATTACAATGAGCAGTACTTC

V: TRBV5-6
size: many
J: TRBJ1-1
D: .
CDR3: CASSQLGGRNTEAFF
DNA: TGTGCCAGCAGCCAGCTGGGGGGAAGAAACACTGAAGCTTTCTTT

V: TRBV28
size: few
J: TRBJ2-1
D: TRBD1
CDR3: CASSDETGGNEQFF
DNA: TGTGCCAGCAGTGATGAGACAGGGGGCAATGAGCAGTTCTTC

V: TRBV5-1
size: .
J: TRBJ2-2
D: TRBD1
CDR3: CAGSSTGAYTGELFF
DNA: TGCGCCGGCAGCTCCACAGGGGCCTACACCGGGGAGCTGTTTTTT

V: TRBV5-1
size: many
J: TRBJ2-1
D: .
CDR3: CASSLVGTLNNEQFF
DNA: TGCGCCAGCAGCTTGGTCGGGACGCTGAACAATGAGCAGTTCTTC

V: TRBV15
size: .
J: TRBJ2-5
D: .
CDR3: CATSRDRASFNEQYF
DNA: TGTGCCACCAGCAGAGATCGGGCTAGTTTTAATGAGCAGTACTTC

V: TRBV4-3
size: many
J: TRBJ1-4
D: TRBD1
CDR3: CASSQAMGQGSEKLFF
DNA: TGCGCCAGCAGCCAAGCTATGGGACAGGGGAGCGAAAAACTGTTTTTT

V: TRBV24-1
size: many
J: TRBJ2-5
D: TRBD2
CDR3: CATSGGGLQETQYF
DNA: TGTGCCACCAGTGGGGGAGGGCTCCAAGAGACCCAGTACTTC

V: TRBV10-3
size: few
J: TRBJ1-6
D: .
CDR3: CAIGEDPYRSPLHF
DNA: TGTGCCATCGGGGAGGACCCTTATCGATCACCCCTCCACTTT

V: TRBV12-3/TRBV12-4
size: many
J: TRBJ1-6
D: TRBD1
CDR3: CASSPSGGSALHF
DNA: TGTGCCAGCAGTCCGTCAGGGGGTTCAGCCCTCCACTTT

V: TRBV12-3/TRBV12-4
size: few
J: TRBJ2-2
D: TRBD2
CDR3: CASSLAGVSGELFF
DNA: TGTGCCAGCAGCCTGGCGGGAGTATCCGGGGAGCTGTTTTTT

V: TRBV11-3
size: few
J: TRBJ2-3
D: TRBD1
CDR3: CASSPQTGLEAHTQYF
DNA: TGTGCCAGCAGCCCCCAGACAGGGCTAGAAGCCCATACGCAGTATTTT

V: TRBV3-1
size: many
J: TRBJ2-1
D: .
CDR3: CASSQAGSGEQFF
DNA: TGTGCCAGCAGCCAAGCAGGGTCTGGTGAGCAGTTCTTC

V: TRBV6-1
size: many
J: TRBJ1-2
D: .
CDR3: CASWQSHYGYTF
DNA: TGTGCCAGCTGGCAGTCTCACTATGGCTACACCTTC

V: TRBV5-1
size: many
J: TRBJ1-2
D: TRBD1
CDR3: CASSFGQEAYGYTF
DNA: TGCGCCAGCAGCTTCGGACAGGAGGCCTATGGCTACACCTTC

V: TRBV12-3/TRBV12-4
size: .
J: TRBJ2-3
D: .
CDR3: CASSPSTDVQYF
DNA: TGTGCCAGCAGCCCAAGCACAGATGTGCAGTATTTT

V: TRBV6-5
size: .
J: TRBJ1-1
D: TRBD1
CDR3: CASLNGRGMGEAFF
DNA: TGTGCCAGCCTCAACGGCAGGGGGATGGGTGAAGCTTTCTTT

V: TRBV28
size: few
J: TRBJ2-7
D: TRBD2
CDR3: CASSMGGNLNEQYF
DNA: TGTGCCAGCAGTATGGGGGGGAACCTGAACGAGCAGTACTTC

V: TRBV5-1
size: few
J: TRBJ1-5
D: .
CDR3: CASSPESGTNQPQHF
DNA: TGCGCCAGCAGCCCCGAGTCAGGGACAAATCAGCCCCAGCATTTT

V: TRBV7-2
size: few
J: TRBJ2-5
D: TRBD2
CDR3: CASSPLAGGIQETQYF
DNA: TGTGCCAGCAGCCCACTAGCGGGGGGAATCCAAGAGACCCAGTACTTC

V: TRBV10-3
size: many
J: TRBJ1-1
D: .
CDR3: CAISEDGRGTEAFF
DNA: TGTGCCATCAGTGAAGACGGAAGGGGCACTGAAGCTTTCTTT

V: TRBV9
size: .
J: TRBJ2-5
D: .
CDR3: CVSSPEGVQETQYF
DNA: TGTGTCAGCAGCCCGGAGGGGGTTCAGGAGACCCAGTACTTC

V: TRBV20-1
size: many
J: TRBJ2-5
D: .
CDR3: CSAIQQETQYF
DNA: TGCAGTGCTATACAGCAAGAGACCCAGTACTTC

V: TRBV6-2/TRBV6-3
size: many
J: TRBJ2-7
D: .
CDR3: CASSDGYEQYF
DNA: TGTGCCAGCAGTGACGGGTACGAGCAGTACTTC

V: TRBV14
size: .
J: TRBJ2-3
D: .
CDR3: CASSQAVLADTDTQYF
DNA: TGTGCCAGCAGCCAAGCAGTCTTAGCGGACACAGATACGCAGTATTTT

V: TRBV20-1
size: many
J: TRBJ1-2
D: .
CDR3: CSALPQEGYGYTF
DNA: TGCAGTGCTCTCCCCCAGGAAGGGTATGGCTACACCTTC

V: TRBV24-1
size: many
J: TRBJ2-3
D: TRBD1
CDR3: CATSDTGTGGRTDTQYF
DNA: TGTGCCACCAGTGACACCGGGACAGGGGGAAGGACAGATACGCAGTATTTT

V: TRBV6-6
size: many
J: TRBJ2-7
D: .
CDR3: CASSQTGSSYEQYF
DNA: TGTGCCAGCAGCCAGACTGGTAGCTCCTACGAGCAGTACTTC

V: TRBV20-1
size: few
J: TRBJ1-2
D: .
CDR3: CSATPLSFYGYTF
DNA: TGCAGTGCTACACCACTCTCATTCTATGGCTACACCTTC